This T cell receptor (beta chain) was sequenced for a study of shared clonotypes between healthy human individuals. Method: immunoSEQ multiplex PCR; TCRdb's copy keeps in-frame clones and lacks some. This repertoire shows about 1.5 million clones, nearly 99% found once; its top ten account for about 0.42%. This CDR3 has 13 amino acids. Germline V gene lookup returns CDR1 SGHRS and CDR2 YFSETQ. The V gene lost 4 bases and the J gene lost 3 bases, with 10 bases spanning the gap. This TCR was recovered from a man aged 25-40 years in good health. V and J are TRBV5-1 and TRBJ1-1; tentative D call: TRBD1 (5 bases). The sequenced sample consisted of naive CD4+ T cells sorted from blood. Subset indicated: CD45RA+ positively selected. The CDR3 nucleotides are TGCGCCAGCAGCCCCAGGGTGTACACTGAAGCTTTCTTT. This encodes CASSPRVYTEAFF.